One and the same sample provided the 7 T cell receptor beta chains below, sequenced in a study of blood T cell repertoires in COVID-19. TCRdb keeps only in-frame clones here, not all; method: immunoSEQ multiplex PCR. The table shows about 70,000 clones, with around nine tenths occurring only once. What was sequenced was peripheral blood. The source of these receptors is a woman aged 60-70 years with acute or convalescent COVID-19.

This clone turned up a few times. This sequence joins TRBV7-9 and TRBJ1-3; D is unresolved. This CDR3 region has 14 residues. V shed 3 bases and J shed 2 bases, with 8 bases lying between them. The germline gives CDR1 SEHNR, CDR2 FQNEAQ (reference sequence). CDR3 residues: CASSFPGAGNTIYF. CDR3 nucleotide sequence: TGTGCCAGCAGCTTCCCAGGCGCTGGAAACACCATATATTTT. Drawing the rest from reference TRBV7-9 and TRBJ1-3, the complete variable domain is DTGVSQNPRHKITKRGQNVTFRCDPISEHNRLYWYRQTLGQGPEFLTYFQNEAQLEKSRLLSDRFSAERPKGSFSTLEIQRTEQGDSAMYLCASSFPGAGNTIYFGEGSWLTVV.

This chain uses TRBV19 with TRBJ2-7; D may be TRBD1 (6 bases). The V gene lost 5 bases and the J gene lost 3 bases, with 20 bases spanning the gap. Germline V gene lookup returns CDR1 LNHDA and CDR2 SQIVND (reference sequence). The CDR3 sequence is 16 residues long. CDR3: CASSPTSTGFVYEQYF. The CDR3 DNA sequence: TGTGCCAGTAGTCCGACCTCGACAGGTTTCGTCTACGAGCAGTACTTC.

This chain joins TRBV2 and TRBJ1-6; 8 nucleotides agree with TRBD1. Germline CDR1 reads SNHLY; CDR2 reads FYNNEI. The V segment lost 1 base and the J segment 10 bases; nucleotides outside the gene matches: 6. The CDR3 extends over 15 amino acids. The CDR3 spells CASSEDQGARSPLHF. CDR3 coding DNA: TGTGCCAGCAGTGAAGACCAGGGGGCGCGATCACCCCTCCACTTT.

V usage is TRBV6-5 and J usage is TRBJ1-2; 9 bases match TRBD1. In germline, CDR1 is MNHEY, CDR2 SVGAGI. The V and J ends lost 5 bases and 7 bases, in that order; junction bases with no gene match: 8. The CDR3 length is 14 residues. CDR3 sequence reads: CASSPTGGAFGYTF. The CDR3 bases are TGTGCCAGCAGTCCAACAGGGGGCGCGTTTGGCTACACCTTC.

Only a few counts were recorded for this clone. The rearrangement links TRBV5-1 to TRBJ2-7; D possibly corresponds to TRBD2 (5 bases). Trimming shortened V by 0 bases and J by 5 bases, and 12 bases separated the two germline ends. The germline CDR1 and CDR2 sequences are SGHRS and YFSETQ. The CDR3 loop spans 14 amino acids. CDR3 sequence reads: CASSLAWTQDEQYF. The CDR3 DNA sequence: TGCGCCAGCAGCTTGGCTTGGACTCAGGACGAGCAGTACTTC.

The chain has TRBV7-2 and TRBJ2-1; perhaps TRBD2 as D (7 bases). CDR3 length equals 16 residues. The V gene's germline CDR1 is SGHTA and CDR2 FQGNSA. Trimming took off 5 bases at V and 3 bases at J, with 17 bases between the two ends. The CDR3 loop is CASSGTGSGGYNEQFF. In DNA, the CDR3 is TGTGCCAGCAGCGGAACAGGGTCGGGGGGCTACAATGAGCAGTTCTTC. The whole variable domain, filled in from reference TRBV7-2 and TRBJ2-1, reads GAGVSQSPSNKVTEKGKDVELRCDPISGHTALYWYRQSLGQGLEFLIYFQGNSAPDKSGLPSDRFSAERTGGSVSTLTIQRTQQEDSAVYLCASSGTGSGGYNEQFFGPGTRLTVL.

J is TRBJ2-5 and V is TRBV9, with D possibly being TRBD2 (5 bases). In germline, CDR1 is SGDLS, CDR2 YYNGEE. Trimming shortened V by 0 bases and J by 5 bases, and 8 bases separated the two germline ends. This CDR3 is built from 13 residues. CDR3 region: CASSVDGVETQYF. The CDR3 DNA reads as TGTGCCAGCAGCGTAGACGGGGTGGAGACCCAGTACTTC.